The source of this T cell receptor (beta chain) is a study of T cells after yellow fever vaccination. Study information: Preparation used SMART-Seq v4 Ultra Low Input for the low-cell-number fractions.

By 5'RACE template switching, TCR cDNA was produced, with a universal primer site and UMIs added in the process. TCRdb re-analysed the 5' RACE reads in MiXCR, keeping a single row per CDR3 protein. This sample has about 150,000 distinct CDR3 sequences; approximately 6.2% occur once, and the top ten carry under 3%. V lost 6 bases to trimming and J lost 4 bases, with 21 bases between them. This CDR3 region has 16 residues. Germline V gene data show CDR1 as MNHNS and CDR2 as SASEGT. General observations from the study: Abundant contaminating clonotypes from the bulk population could appear in FACS-sorted repertoires. A limited proportion of clonotypes was detected within both the CD4 and CD8 compartments.

This clonotype was seen more than once but under ten times. Its specificity is not known. The chain uses TRBV6-1 and TRBJ1-2, with a possible D match to TRBD1 (6 bases). The TCR sequence derives from a man younger than 30 who received the YFV17D yellow fever vaccine. Sequencing was performed on CD4+ T cells sorted from PBMCs, taken on the day of the first yellow fever vaccination. CDR3 DNA sequence: TGTGCCAGCAGACGAACGGTCCAGGGGCCTTTCTATGGCTACACCTTC. The encoded protein is CASRRTVQGPFYGYTF.